A selection of T cell receptor beta chains follows, all from one sample in a study of T cell responses to AZD1222 COVID-19 vaccine. This table comes from immunoSEQ multiplex PCR, and its TCRdb copy is limited to in-frame clones, with some not included. This sample has 250,000 to 300,000 clones, with approximately 94% found just once. The source material was peripheral blood, sampled 28 days after the second AZD1222 dose. The source is an adult who received the AZD1222 COVID-19 vaccine. CDR3s leave out the opening cysteine and the closing phenylalanine or tryptophan. Clone sizes are given selectively: once, few, many, or a class where the clone is expanded.

TRBJ2-1,TRBV24-1,NA,ATSDLSPGQGFNEQF
TRBJ1-5,TRBV1,NA,TSSQVQGGQPQH
TRBJ2-3,TRBV6-2/TRBV6-3,NA,ASSPRSDTQY
TRBJ1-4,TRBV4-3,NA,ASSLQFSTNEKLF
TRBJ1-5,TRBV18,NA,ASSPGATGVVQPQH
TRBJ2-1,TRBV10-3,NA,AIKLDRNEQF
TRBJ2-1,TRBV7-3,NA,ASSFSGTGAYNEQF
TRBJ2-3,TRBV7-2,NA,ASSRTTWDTQY
TRBJ2-4,TRBV7-2,NA,ASSLYRVYQGIQY
TRBJ2-4,TRBV18,NA,ASSPPGRKIAKNIQY
TRBJ2-1,TRBV2,NA,ASSPPTSGGVREQF
TRBJ2-7,TRBV28,NA,ASSNFASYEQY
TRBJ1-2,TRBV7-9,NA,ASSFTTGPGYT
TRBJ2-1,TRBV11-2,NA,ASSLNSPYNEQF
TRBJ2-2,TRBV19,NA,ASSIRGVTGNTGELF
TRBJ2-1,TRBV5-1,NA,ASSLGQGPYNEQF
TRBJ1-1,TRBV24-1,NA,ATSDGDRGMNTEAF
TRBJ2-5,TRBV19,once,ASSIWSAY
TRBJ2-3,TRBV10-3,NA,AISERSGGPQDTQY
TRBJ2-7,TRBV18,NA,ASSPRGTGGGYEQY
TRBJ2-5,TRBV27,NA,ASSFRRKETQY
TRBJ1-1,TRBV5-4,NA,AGYRTGDTEAF
TRBJ2-7,TRBV25-1,NA,ASSDRGYEQY
TRBJ2-2,TRBV28,NA,ASSSGGWSGELF
TRBJ1-1,TRBV30,NA,AWSVGGFSTEAF
TRBJ1-5,TRBV2,NA,ASSDYQAQH
TRBJ1-2,TRBV10-2,NA,ASSDRHLNYGYT
TRBJ1-6,TRBV5-4,NA,ASSVGQLKSPLH
TRBJ1-2,TRBV25-1,NA,ASAGVHYGYT
TRBJ1-1,TRBV28,once,ASTLSGPMNTEAF
TRBJ1-4,TRBV4-1,NA,ASSQAQQGGYEKLF
TRBJ1-3,TRBV29-1,once,SVEGDRGGNTIY
TRBJ1-5,TRBV28,few,ASSLTGIQPQH
TRBJ1-1,TRBV12-3/TRBV12-4,NA,ASRLGGGEEAF
TRBJ2-1,TRBV2,NA,ASSEVRGEQF
TRBJ2-7,TRBV30,NA,ACKLAGGYRVYEQY
TRBJ1-6,TRBV19,once,ASGGQYNSPLH
TRBJ1-1,TRBV7-2,NA,ASSPQQRLSNTEAF